The 12 T cell receptor beta chains reported below all come from one sample, sequenced in a study of T-cell memory formation after mild COVID-19. Using its own MiXCR run on the 5' RACE reads, TCRdb lists one record per CDR3 protein. The sample includes approximately 570,000 distinct CDR3 sequences, more than 15% of them seen just once. Sequencing input: PBMCs or a T cell subset sorted from them (not recorded which). The receptors derive from an adult woman who had mild COVID-19 (a few samples of this study predate the infection). Cell type and time point are not known.

The chain links TRBV27 to TRBJ1-1, with D possibly TRBD1 on 5 matching bases. There are 16 residues in the CDR3. V lost 6 bases to trimming and J lost 4 bases, with 21 bases between them. Germline V gene sequence: CDR1 MNHEY, CDR2 SMNVEV (reference sequence). CDR3 DNA sequence: TGTGCCAGCAGCCCAAGGGCATTGGGGGAGGTCACTGAAGCTTTCTTT. It translates to CASSPRALGEVTEAFF.

This chain links TRBV4-1 with TRBJ2-4, with D tentatively TRBD2 (6 bases). Germline V gives CDR1 MGHRA, CDR2 YSYEKL. The CDR3 extends over 11 amino acids. V was shortened by 1 base and J by 16 bases, with 11 bases between the two germline ends. The CDR3 spells CASSQGRVAYF. The CDR3 DNA is TGCGCCAGCAGCCAAGGGAGGGTAGCTTACTTC.

This chain links TRBV6-5 with TRBJ2-1, with 8 bases that match TRBD2. In germline, CDR1 is MNHEY, CDR2 SVGAGI. V shed 0 bases, J shed 4 bases, and the junction held 8 bases outside the gene matches. There are 17 residues in the CDR3. The CDR3 DNA reads as TGTGCCAGCAGTTACTCGTGGCTGGGACTAGGGTACAATGAGCAGTTCTTC. Amino acids: CASSYSWLGLGYNEQFF.

The chain recombines TRBV18 with TRBJ2-5; the D gene is possibly TRBD1 (5 bases). Deletions cut 6 bases from V and 1 base from J, with 15 bases between. Germline V gene sequence: CDR1 KGHSH, CDR2 LQKENI. The CDR3 runs 15 residues. The CDR3 sequence: CASSSGQAPQETQYF. Written as DNA, the CDR3 is TGTGCCAGCTCCTCAGGGCAGGCGCCCCAAGAGACCCAGTACTTC.

V and J are TRBV27 and TRBJ2-7, with D perhaps matching TRBD1 (5 bases). The V gene lost 1 base and the J gene lost 3 bases, with 13 bases spanning the gap. The CDR3 loop spans 15 amino acids. Germline loops: CDR1 MNHEY, CDR2 SMNVEV (reference sequence). The CDR3 loop is CASSLYPGMGYEQYF. The CDR3 DNA reads TGTGCCAGCAGTTTATATCCAGGGATGGGCTACGAGCAGTACTTC.

The rearrangement joins TRBV28 to TRBJ2-7, with 8 bases matching TRBD1. V trimming: 4 bases; J trimming: 13 bases; junction bases outside the gene matches: 6. This CDR3 comprises 11 residues. CDR1 is MDHEN and CDR2 is SYDVKM in the germline V gene. The CDR3 loop is CASSWDRLDYF. DNA for the CDR3: TGTGCCAGCAGTTGGGACAGGCTTGACTACTTC.

The chain joins TRBV4-2 to TRBJ1-1, with D possibly TRBD1 on 6 matching bases. CDR3 length: 15 amino acids. The V end lost 3 bases, the J end lost 1 base, and 12 bases lay between the germline ends. CDR1 is LGHNA, CDR2 YNFKEQ, per germline. CDR3 loop: CASSQVGQSNTEAFF. CDR3 nucleotide sequence: TGTGCCAGCAGCCAGGTTGGACAGTCGAACACTGAAGCTTTCTTT.

The chain has TRBV29-1 and TRBJ2-2, with D maybe TRBD2 (6 bases). Trimming removed 6 bases from V and 6 bases from J, with 20 bases in between. Germline V gene data show CDR1 as SQVTM and CDR2 as ANQGSEA. The CDR3 runs 15 residues. CDR3: CSVNRRSGGSGELFF. The CDR3 region has the DNA TGCAGCGTCAACCGACGCTCCGGGGGTTCCGGGGAGCTGTTTTTT.

The chain uses TRBV20-1 and TRBJ1-1; D unresolved. The CDR3 covers 14 residues. Trimming took 0 bases from V and 0 from J, leaving 8 bases between them. Germline CDR1 reads DFQATT; CDR2 reads SNEGSKA (reference sequence). The CDR3: CSARDQGVNTEAFF. CDR3 coding DNA: TGCAGTGCTAGAGATCAAGGAGTGAACACTGAAGCTTTCTTT.

The V gene is TRBV12-3 or TRBV12-4, the J gene TRBJ1-2; a possible D gene is TRBD1 (6 bases). V lost 3 bases and J 1 base, leaving 12 bases between the germline ends. The CDR3 runs to 15 residues. The chain's CDR3 is CASSFRGRGNYGYTF. The CDR3 coding sequence is TGTGCCAGCAGTTTCAGGGGTCGGGGTAACTATGGCTACACCTTC.

This clonotype was detected a few times. V is TRBV25-1 and J is TRBJ2-5, with D possibly being TRBD2 (5 bases). CDR3 length equals 13 residues. Trimming cost V 7 bases and J 7 bases, with 16 bases left between them. Germline V lookup: CDR1 MGHDK, CDR2 SYGVNS. The DNA of the CDR3 is TGTGCCAGCAAACATGCCCGAGCGGCGACCCAGTACTTC. Translation: CASKHARAATQYF.

The V and J genes are TRBV18 and TRBJ1-1; D is ambiguous. Germline lookup yields CDR1 KGHSH and CDR2 LQKENI. Deletions cut 1 base from V and 7 bases from J, with 10 bases between. The CDR3 is made up of 13 amino acids. This CDR3 reads CASSPRDGGEAFF. The CDR3 DNA follows: TGTGCCAGCTCACCACGAGACGGCGGTGAAGCTTTCTTT.